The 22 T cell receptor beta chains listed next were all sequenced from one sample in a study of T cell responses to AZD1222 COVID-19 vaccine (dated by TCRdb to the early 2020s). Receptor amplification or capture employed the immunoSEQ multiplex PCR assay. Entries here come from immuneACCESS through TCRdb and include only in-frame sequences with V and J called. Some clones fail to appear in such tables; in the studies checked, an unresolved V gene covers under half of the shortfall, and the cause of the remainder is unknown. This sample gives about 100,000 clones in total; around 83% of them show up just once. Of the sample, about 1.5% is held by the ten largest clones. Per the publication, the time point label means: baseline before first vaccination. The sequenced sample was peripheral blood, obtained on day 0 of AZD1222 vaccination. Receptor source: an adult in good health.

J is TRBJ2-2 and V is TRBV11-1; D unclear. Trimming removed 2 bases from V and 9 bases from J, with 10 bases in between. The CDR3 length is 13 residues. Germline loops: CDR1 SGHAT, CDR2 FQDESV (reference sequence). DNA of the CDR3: TGTGCCAGCAGCTTACACGGGTTCCGGGAGCTGTTTTTT. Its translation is CASSLHGFRELFF.

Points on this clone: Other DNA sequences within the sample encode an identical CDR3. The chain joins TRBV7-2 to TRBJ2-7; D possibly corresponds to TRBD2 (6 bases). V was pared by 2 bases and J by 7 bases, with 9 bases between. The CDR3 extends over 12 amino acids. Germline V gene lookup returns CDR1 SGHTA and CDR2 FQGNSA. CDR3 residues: CASSLRGREQYF. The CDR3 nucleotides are TGTGCCAGCAGCTTACGTGGGAGGGAGCAGTACTTC. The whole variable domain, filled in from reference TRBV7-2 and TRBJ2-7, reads GAGVSQSPSNKVTEKGKDVELRCDPISGHTALYWYRQSLGQGLEFLIYFQGNSAPDKSGLPSDRFSAERTGGSVSTLTIQRTQQEDSAVYLCASSLRGREQYFGPGTRLTVT.

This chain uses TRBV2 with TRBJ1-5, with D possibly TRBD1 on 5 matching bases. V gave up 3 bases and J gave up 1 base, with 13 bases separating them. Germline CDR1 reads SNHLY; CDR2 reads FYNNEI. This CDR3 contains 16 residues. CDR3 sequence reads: CASSEAGALSNQPQHF. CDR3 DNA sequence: TGTGCCAGCAGTGAGGCCGGGGCATTGAGCAATCAGCCCCAGCATTTT. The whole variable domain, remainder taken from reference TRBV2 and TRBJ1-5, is EPEVTQTPSHQVTQMGQEVILRCVPISNHLYFYWYRQILGQKVEFLVSFYNNEISEKSEIFDDQFSVERPDGSNFTLKIRSTKLEDSAMYFCASSEAGALSNQPQHFGDGTRLSIL.

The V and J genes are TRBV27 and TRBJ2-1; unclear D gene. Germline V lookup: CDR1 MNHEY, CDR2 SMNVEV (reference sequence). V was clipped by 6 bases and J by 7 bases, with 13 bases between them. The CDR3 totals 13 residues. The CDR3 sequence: CASSRVGGNEQFF. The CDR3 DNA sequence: TGTGCCAGCAGCCGGGTAGGCGGAAATGAGCAGTTCTTC.

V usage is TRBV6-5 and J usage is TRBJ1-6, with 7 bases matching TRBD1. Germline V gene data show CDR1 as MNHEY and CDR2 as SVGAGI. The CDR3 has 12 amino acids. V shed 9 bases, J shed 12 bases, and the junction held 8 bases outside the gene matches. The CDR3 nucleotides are TGTGCCAGTAGGGACAGCGGACTACCCCTCCACTTT. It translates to CASRDSGLPLHF.

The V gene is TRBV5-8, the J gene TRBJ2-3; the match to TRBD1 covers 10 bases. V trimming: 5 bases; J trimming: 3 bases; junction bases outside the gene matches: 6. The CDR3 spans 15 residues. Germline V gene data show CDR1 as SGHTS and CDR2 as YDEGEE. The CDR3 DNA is TGTGCCAGCAGTTACGACAGGGGGCAGACAGATACGCAGTATTTT. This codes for CASSYDRGQTDTQYF.

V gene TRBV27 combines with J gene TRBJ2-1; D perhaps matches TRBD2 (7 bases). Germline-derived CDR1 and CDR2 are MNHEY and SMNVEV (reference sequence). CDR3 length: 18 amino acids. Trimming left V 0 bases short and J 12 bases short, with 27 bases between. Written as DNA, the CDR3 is TGTGCCAGCAGTTTATCGAGGGGGTCAGCGGGAACGGGATGGGCGCAGTTCTTC. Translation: CASSLSRGSAGTGWAQFF.

CDR3 protein: CASSLGPWGESSNQPQHF. The CDR3 coding sequence is TGTGCCAGCAGCTTGGGACCTTGGGGCGAGAGTAGCAATCAGCCCCAGCATTTT. The V gene is TRBV5-5, the J gene TRBJ1-5, with D perhaps TRBD1 (5 bases). Deletions cut 0 bases from V and 0 bases from J, with 16 bases between. The CDR3 runs 18 residues. In germline, CDR1 is SGHKS, CDR2 YYEKEE (reference sequence).

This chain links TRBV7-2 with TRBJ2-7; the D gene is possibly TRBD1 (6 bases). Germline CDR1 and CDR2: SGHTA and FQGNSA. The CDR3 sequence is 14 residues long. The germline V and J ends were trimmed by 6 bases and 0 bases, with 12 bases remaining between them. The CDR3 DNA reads TGTGCCAGCAGTTTGGACAGAAACTCCTACGAGCAGTACTTC. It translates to CASSLDRNSYEQYF.

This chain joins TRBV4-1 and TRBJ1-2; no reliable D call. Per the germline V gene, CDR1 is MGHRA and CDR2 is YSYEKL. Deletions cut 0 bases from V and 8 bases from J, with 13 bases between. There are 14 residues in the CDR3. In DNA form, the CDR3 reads TGCGCCAGCAGCCAAGATTCGCGGAGGAGGGGCTACACCTTC. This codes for CASSQDSRRRGYTF.

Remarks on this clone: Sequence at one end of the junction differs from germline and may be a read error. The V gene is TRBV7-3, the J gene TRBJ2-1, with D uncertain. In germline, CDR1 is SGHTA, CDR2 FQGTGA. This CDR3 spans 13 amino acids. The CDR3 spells CASSFDSSNEQFF. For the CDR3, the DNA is TGTGCCAGCAGCTTCGACTCCTCCAATGAGCAGTTCTTC.

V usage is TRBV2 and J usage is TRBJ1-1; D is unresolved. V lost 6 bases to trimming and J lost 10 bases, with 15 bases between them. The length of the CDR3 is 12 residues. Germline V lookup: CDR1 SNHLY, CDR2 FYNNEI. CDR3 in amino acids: CASSPEEARAFF. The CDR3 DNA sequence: TGTGCCAGCAGCCCTGAGGAGGCTCGAGCTTTCTTT.

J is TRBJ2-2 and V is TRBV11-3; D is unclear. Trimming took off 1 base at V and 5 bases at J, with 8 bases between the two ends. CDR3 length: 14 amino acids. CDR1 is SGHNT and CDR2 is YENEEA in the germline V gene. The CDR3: CASSLGQLTGELFF. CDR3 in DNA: TGTGCCAGCAGCTTAGGCCAGCTTACCGGGGAGCTGTTTTTT.

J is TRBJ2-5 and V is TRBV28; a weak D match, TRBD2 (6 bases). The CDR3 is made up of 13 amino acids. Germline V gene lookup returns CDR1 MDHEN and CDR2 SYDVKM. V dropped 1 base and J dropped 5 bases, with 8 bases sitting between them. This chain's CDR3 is CASSLSSVETQYF. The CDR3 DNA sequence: TGTGCCAGCAGTTTATCTAGCGTCGAGACCCAGTACTTC.

CDR3 coding DNA: TGTGCCAGCAGCTTAAGAGGGGCTGGAAACACCATATATTTT. It encodes CASSLRGAGNTIYF. J is TRBJ1-3 and V is TRBV11-1, with D perhaps matching TRBD1 (5 bases). The CDR3 runs 14 residues. Deletions cut 2 bases from V and 2 bases from J, with 7 bases between. CDR1 and CDR2 (germline): SGHAT, FQDESV (reference sequence).

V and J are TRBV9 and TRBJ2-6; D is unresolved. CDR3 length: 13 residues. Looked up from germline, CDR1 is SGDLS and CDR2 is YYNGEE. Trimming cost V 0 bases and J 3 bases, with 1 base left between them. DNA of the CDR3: TGTGCCAGCAGCGTAGTTGGGGCCAACGTCCTGACTTTC. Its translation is CASSVVGANVLTF.

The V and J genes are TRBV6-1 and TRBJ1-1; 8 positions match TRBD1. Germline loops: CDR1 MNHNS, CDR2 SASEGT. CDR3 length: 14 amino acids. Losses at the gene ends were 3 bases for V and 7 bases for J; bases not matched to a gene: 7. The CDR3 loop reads CASSEKDRANEAFF. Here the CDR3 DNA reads TGTGCCAGCAGTGAGAAGGACAGGGCGAATGAAGCTTTCTTT.

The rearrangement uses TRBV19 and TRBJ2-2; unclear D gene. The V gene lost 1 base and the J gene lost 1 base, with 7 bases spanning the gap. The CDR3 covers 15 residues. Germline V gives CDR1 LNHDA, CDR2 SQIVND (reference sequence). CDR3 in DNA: TGTGCCAGTAGTATAGCGGATAGGAACACCGGGGAGCTGTTTTTT. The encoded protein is CASSIADRNTGELFF. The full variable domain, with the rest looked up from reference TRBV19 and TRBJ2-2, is DGGITQSPKYLFRKEGQNVTLSCEQNLNHDAMYWYRQDPGQGLRLIYYSQIVNDFQKGDIAEGYSVSREKKESFPLTVTSAQKNPTAFYLCASSIADRNTGELFFGEGSRLTVL.

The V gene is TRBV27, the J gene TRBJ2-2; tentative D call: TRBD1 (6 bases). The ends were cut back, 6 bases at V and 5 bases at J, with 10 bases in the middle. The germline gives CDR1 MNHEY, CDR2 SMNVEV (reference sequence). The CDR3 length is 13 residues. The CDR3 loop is CASRQQGTGELFF. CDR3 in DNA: TGTGCCAGCAGACAGCAGGGGACCGGGGAGCTGTTTTTT.

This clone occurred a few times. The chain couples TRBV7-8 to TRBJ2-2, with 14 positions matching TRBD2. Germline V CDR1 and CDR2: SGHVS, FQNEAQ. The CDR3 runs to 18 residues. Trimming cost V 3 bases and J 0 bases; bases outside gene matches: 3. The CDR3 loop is CASSFRLAGGANTGELFF. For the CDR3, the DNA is TGTGCCAGCAGCTTTAGACTAGCGGGAGGGGCGAACACCGGGGAGCTGTTTTTT.

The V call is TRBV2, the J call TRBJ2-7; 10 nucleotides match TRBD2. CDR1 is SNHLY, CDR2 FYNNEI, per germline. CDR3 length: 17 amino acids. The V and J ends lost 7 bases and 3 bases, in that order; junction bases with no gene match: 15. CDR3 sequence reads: CASNRPIRTSGRYEQYF. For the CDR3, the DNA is TGTGCCAGCAACAGGCCGATACGGACTAGCGGCCGCTACGAGCAGTACTTC.

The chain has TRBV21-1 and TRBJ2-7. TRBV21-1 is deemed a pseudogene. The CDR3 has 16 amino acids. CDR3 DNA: TGTGCCAGCAGCAAACGCCCGGGACCTTTTACCTACGAGCAGTACTTC. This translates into CASSKRPGPFTYEQYF.